Below, one TCR beta chain is given with its context. Its specificity is not known. This sample is part of a study of CXCR3-negative and CXCR3-positive naive CD8 T cells. Study-level background: Some 130 million TRB reads were obtained overall (about 1.5 +/- 0.3 million per library).

The germline V gene encodes CDR1 LGHNA and CDR2 YSLEER. The CDR3 covers 16 residues. TRB cDNA libraries were made by UMI-labeled 5' RACE. With the 5' RACE reads reprocessed, TCRdb shows one record per CDR3 protein and no DNA. There are about 60,000 distinct CDR3 sequences in the sample, with 0.8% held by the top ten. Whole-study results and caveats: CXCR3-expressing naive cells carried TRB CDR3s more hydrophobic than those of CXCR3-negative naive cells.

Specimen: naive CXCR3+ CD8+ T cells from blood. Subset denoted: CD45RO-CCR7+CD27+CD95- naive CD8+ T cells expressing CXCR3 (TNR3+). J is TRBJ1-2 and V is TRBV4-3; there is no DNA to check the TCRdb D call of TRBD1. This receptor was identified in a human donor in good health. Some clones in this sample may be carry-over from other donors' samples. CDR3 loop: CASSQDGEGRRRGYTF.